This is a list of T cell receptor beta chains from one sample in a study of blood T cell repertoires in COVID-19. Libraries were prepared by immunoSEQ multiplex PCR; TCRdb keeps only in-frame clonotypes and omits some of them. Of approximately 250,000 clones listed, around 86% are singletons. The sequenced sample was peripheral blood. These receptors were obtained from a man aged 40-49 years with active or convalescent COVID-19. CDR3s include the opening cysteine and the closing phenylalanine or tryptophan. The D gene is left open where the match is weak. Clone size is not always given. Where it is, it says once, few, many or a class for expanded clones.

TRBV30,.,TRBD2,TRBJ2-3,TGTGCCTGGAGTGAGGGACTAGCGGGGGTCACGCAGTATTTT,CAWSEGLAGVTQYF
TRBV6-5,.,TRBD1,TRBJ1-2,TGTGCCAGCAGAGGGACAGGGGGCGATTATGGCTACACCTTC,CASRGTGGDYGYTF
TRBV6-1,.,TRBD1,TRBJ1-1,TGTGCCAGCAGTGAAAACACAGGGGAGAGGACTGAAGCTTTCTTT,CASSENTGERTEAFF
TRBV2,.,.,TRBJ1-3,TGTGCCAGCACGAGGCTGGAGGGGACCTCTGGAAACACCATATATTTT,CASTRLEGTSGNTIYF
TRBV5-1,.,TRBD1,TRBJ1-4,TGCGCCAGCAGCCTGACAGGGGAAACTAATGAAAAACTGTTTTTT,CASSLTGETNEKLFF
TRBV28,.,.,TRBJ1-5,TGTGCCAGCAGAACAACAGGGATAGGTCAGCCCCAGCATTTT,CASRTTGIGQPQHF
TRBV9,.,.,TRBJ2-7,TGTGCCAGCAGCGGCGGCCTGAGCTCCTACGAGCAGTACTTC,CASSGGLSSYEQYF
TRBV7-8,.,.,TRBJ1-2,TGTGCCAGCAGCTTAACCACCGGGACACCAACCACTGGCTACACCTTC,CASSLTTGTPTTGYTF
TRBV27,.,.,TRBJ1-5,TGTGCCAGCAGTTTTTCGGGGGACGGATATCAGCCCCAGCATTTT,CASSFSGDGYQPQHF
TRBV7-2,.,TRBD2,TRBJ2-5,TGTGCCAGCAGCTTAGCGAAGCGGGGGAACCAAGAGACCCAGTACTTC,CASSLAKRGNQETQYF
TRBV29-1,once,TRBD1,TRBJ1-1,TGCAGCGTAGTCAGGGGGGACACTGAAGCTTTCTTT,CSVVRGDTEAFF
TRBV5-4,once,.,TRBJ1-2,TGTGCCAGCAGCTCGATGACCCGGGGAGGGTATGGCTACACCTTC,CASSSMTRGGYGYTF
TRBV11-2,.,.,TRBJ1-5,TGTGCCAGCAGCTTAGCAGACAGGACTCAGCCCCAGCATTTT,CASSLADRTQPQHF
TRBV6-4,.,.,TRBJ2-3,TGTGCCAGCAGTCCAGGGGTGGGTACAGATACGCAGTATTTT,CASSPGVGTDTQYF
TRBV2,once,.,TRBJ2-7,TGTGCCAGCAGTCCTACTACGTACGAGCAGTACTTC,CASSPTTYEQYF
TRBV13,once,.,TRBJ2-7,TGTGCCAGCAGCGTAGGGACAAGCTCCTACGAGCAGTACTTC,CASSVGTSSYEQYF
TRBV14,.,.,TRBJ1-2,TGTGCCAGCAGCCAAGATATATTCGATGGCTACACCTTC,CASSQDIFDGYTF
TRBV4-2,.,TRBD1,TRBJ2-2,TGTGCCAGCAGCCCTGGGTTGGGACAGGGGAACGGGGAGCTGTTTTTT,CASSPGLGQGNGELFF
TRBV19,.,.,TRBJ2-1,TGTGCCAGTACCCCTGGGCGGACAGACTCCTACAATGAGCAGTTCTTC,CASTPGRTDSYNEQFF
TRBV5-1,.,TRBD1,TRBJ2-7,TGCGCCAGCAGCTACGCGACAGGGACGGCAAACGAGCAGTACTTC,CASSYATGTANEQYF
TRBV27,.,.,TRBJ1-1,TGTGCCAGCAGTTTAACTAGGGACACTGAAGCTTTCTTT,CASSLTRDTEAFF
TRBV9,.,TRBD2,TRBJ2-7,TGTGCCAGCAGCGTAAGCCCCGGACTAGCGGTGCATGTGTGCGAGCAGTACTTC,CASSVSPGLAVHVCEQYF
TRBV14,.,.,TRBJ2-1,TGTGCCAGCAGCCAAGTCCCTTCGGCTAGCAAACAGTTCTTC,CASSQVPSASKQFF
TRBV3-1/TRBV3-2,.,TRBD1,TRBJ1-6,TGTGCCAGCAGCGTCCGGACAGGGGGCGCTTCCGGAATTGGTTCACCCCTCCACTTT,CASSVRTGGASGIGSPLHF
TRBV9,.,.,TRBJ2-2,TGTGCCAGCAGCGTGCAAACCCTATCCGGGGAGCTGTTTTTT,CASSVQTLSGELFF
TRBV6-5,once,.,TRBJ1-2,TGTGCCAGCAGTTACGGTCATGGACAGCCCAACTATGGCTACACCTTC,CASSYGHGQPNYGYTF
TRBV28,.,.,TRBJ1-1,TGTGCCAGCAGTTTTCCTGGGACGGGAGACACTGAAGCTTTCTTT,CASSFPGTGDTEAFF
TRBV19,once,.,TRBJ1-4,TGTGCCAGTAGTATTCCAGGCAGGTTTTCTAATGAAAAACTGTTTTTT,CASSIPGRFSNEKLFF
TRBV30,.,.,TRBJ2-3,TGTGCCTGGAGTGTGGGACAACCTAGCGATACGCAGTATTTT,CAWSVGQPSDTQYF
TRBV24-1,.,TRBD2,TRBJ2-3,TGTGCCACCAGTCGAACTAGCGGCACAGATACGCAGTATTTT,CATSRTSGTDTQYF
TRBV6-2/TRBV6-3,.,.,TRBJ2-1,TGTGCCAGCAGTTACTCCGCGGGCGGTTACAATGAGCAGTTCTTC,CASSYSAGGYNEQFF
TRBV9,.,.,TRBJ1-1,TGTGCCAGCAGCGCTGTACAGTACATGAACACTGAAGCTTTCTTT,CASSAVQYMNTEAFF
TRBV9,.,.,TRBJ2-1,TGTGCCAGCAGCGTAAGCAGCGGACCCTTGATCTTC,CASSVSSGPLIF
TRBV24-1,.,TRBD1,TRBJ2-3,TGTGCCACCAGTGACCGGACAGGGGGCTACACAGATACGCAGTATTTT,CATSDRTGGYTDTQYF
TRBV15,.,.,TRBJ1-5,TGTGCCACCAGCAGCCCCACAGGGAAGCCTGGCAGCCCCCAGCATTTT,CATSSPTGKPGSPQHF
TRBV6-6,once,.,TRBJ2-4,TGTGCCAGCAGTTACTCGGCCTCTTCCAAAAACATTCAGTACTTC,CASSYSASSKNIQYF
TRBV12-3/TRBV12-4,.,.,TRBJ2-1,TGTGCCAGCAGTTGGACAGTTGAACAGTTCTTC,CASSWTVEQFF
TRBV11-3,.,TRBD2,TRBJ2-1,TGTGCCAGCAGCTCCTACCAGCGGGAGGGCGATGAGCAGTTCTTC,CASSSYQREGDEQFF
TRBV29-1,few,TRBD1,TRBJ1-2,TGCAGCGCCTACAGGGACAGGGGCTACACCTTC,CSAYRDRGYTF
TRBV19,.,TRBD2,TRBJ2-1,TGTGCCAGTAAAGTTCAATCCGCTAGCGGGAGCGGTTACAATGAGCAGTTCTTC,CASKVQSASGSGYNEQFF
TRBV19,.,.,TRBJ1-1,TGTGCCAGTAGCGATATTCCGGGAATTGACACTGAAGCTTTCTTT,CASSDIPGIDTEAFF
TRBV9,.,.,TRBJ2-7,TGTGCCAGCAGCGTAAGTGCAGGCAGGGGTTACGAGCAGTACTTC,CASSVSAGRGYEQYF
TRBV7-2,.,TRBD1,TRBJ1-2,TGTGCCAGCAGCCCGGGGACAGGGGGCTCTGGGTATGGCTACACCTTC,CASSPGTGGSGYGYTF
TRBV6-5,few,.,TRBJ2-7,TGTGCCAGCAGTTCGTACACGACTAACGGCTACGAGCAGTACTTC,CASSSYTTNGYEQYF
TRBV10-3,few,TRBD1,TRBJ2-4,TGTGCCATCAGTGAGGGGACAGGGGGATCCAAAAACATTCAGTACTTC,CAISEGTGGSKNIQYF
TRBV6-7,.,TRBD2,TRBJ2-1,TGTGCCAGCAGAACGAGTAGCGGGAGATATAGAAATGAGCAGTTCTTC,CASRTSSGRYRNEQFF
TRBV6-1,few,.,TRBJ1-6,TGTGCCAGCAGTGTACCTACACCTGGGGCTAATTCACCCCTCCACTTT,CASSVPTPGANSPLHF
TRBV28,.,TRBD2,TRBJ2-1,TGTGCCAGCAGTGAGGCGGGGGGGTCCTACAATGAGCAGTTCTTC,CASSEAGGSYNEQFF
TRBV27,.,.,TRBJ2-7,TGTGCCAGCCGCTCGGAGGATCTCGATCCCCACGAGCAGTACTTC,CASRSEDLDPHEQYF
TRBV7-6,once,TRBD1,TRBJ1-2,TGTGCCAGCAGCTCGGGACAGGGAACACGGGACGGCTATGGCTACACCTTC,CASSSGQGTRDGYGYTF
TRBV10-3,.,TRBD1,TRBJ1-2,TGTGCCATCAGTGGGGGACAGCAGAGCGCAAGGGGCTATGGCTACACCTTC,CAISGGQQSARGYGYTF
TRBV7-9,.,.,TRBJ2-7,TGTGCCAGCAGCTTAGCGGTAGGGGCGCTCTCCTACGAGCAGTACTTC,CASSLAVGALSYEQYF
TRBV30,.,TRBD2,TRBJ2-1,TGTGCCTGGAGTACCCAAGCGGGAGACGATGAGCAGTTCTTC,CAWSTQAGDDEQFF
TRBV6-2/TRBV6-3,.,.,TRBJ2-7,TGTGCCAGCAGCGGGAGCCACGAGCAGTACTTC,CASSGSHEQYF
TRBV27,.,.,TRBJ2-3,TGTGCCAGCAGTATCGACAGACTTAGCACAGATACGCAGTATTTT,CASSIDRLSTDTQYF
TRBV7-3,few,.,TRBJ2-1,TGTGCCAGCAGCGTTGGAGGCAACCAAAATGAGCAGTTCTTC,CASSVGGNQNEQFF
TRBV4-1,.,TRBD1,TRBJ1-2,TGCGCCAGCAGCCACGGACAGGTCACCTCTGGTGGCTACACCTTC,CASSHGQVTSGGYTF
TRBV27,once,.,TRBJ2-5,TGTGCCAGCAGTCCTCCGGGATCGGGAGAGACCCAGTACTTC,CASSPPGSGETQYF